This T cell receptor (beta chain) is drawn from a study of cytomegalovirus exposure and HLA in healthy donors. The PCR contained 60 Vbeta and 13 Jbeta primers. Authors' analysis steps: In a later analysis, the count reached 75 million to 90 million unique TCR beta chains, with approximately 11 million shared. The protocol was immunoSEQ multiplex PCR, while the TCRdb copy is restricted to in-frame clones and leaves out a portion. V, J and clone size derive from that table, while D and trimming were established from the DNA sequence. The data show 100,000 to 150,000 clones, approximately 80% seen once. Trimming stripped 2 bases from V and 4 bases from J, with 12 bases between. The germline V gene encodes CDR1 SGHVS and CDR2 FNYEAQ. The CDR3 consists of 15 residues. Study-level findings and limits: It was likely that a cluster of highly shared sequence variants was a sequencing artifact.

In this sample, this clone turned up a few times. As yet, its antigen is unknown. When sampled, the donors appeared nominally healthy, though they likely had unrecorded immune exposures. Sequenced material: PBMCs. The TCR comes from a woman between 35 and 50 years old in good health and CMV-seropositive. V usage is TRBV7-6 and J usage is TRBJ2-1, with no clear D. The CDR3 bases are TGTGCCAGCAGCTTATCCCCCCAGGTTTACAATGAGCAGTTCTTC. Residues: CASSLSPQVYNEQFF.